This T cell receptor beta chain was recorded in a study of low-dose radiotherapy and immunotherapy resistance in tumors. Study summary: A total of 13 Gy over 26 weeks was given to Cohort 2 as 1 Gy per fraction every two weeks.

The length of the CDR3 is 14 residues. The germline CDR1 and CDR2 sequences are MNHGY and SAAAGT. V was pared by 5 bases and J by 2 bases, with 9 bases between. Alpha and beta chains were covered, as first-strand cDNA relied on TRAV- and TRBV-specific primers. A constant-region primer paired with the V-primer adapter amplified TCRs over approximately 20 PCR cycles. TCRdb analysed the reads with MiXCR anew, one entry per CDR3 protein. The table lists just over 14,000 distinct CDR3 sequences, roughly half of them singletons. It was nivolumab, ipilimumab, aspirin, low-dose cyclophosphamide and low-dose radiotherapy that donors received. Patients who could take part had advanced solid tumors with no tumor-infiltrating lymphocytes.

This TCR was sampled from a human donor with advanced metastatic prostate, ovarian, gallbladder or colorectal cancer (not recorded which). This table probably holds off-target reads from a library built for another chain. V is TRBV6-8 and J is TRBJ1-4; D unclear. The CDR3 sequence is CASSRGWTNEKLFF. As DNA, the CDR3 is TGTGCCAGCAGTCGGGGTTGGACTAATGAAAAACTGTTTTTT.